The next 8 T cell receptor beta chains were all read from a single sample in a study of T-cell memory formation after mild COVID-19. TCRdb itself ran the 5' RACE reads through MiXCR, one entry per CDR3 protein. The sample carries about 270,000 distinct CDR3 sequences, 16% recorded once. The sample taken for sequencing was PBMCs or a T cell subset sorted from them (not recorded which). The receptors derive from a man aged 18-30 years who had mild COVID-19 (a few samples of this study predate the infection). Cell type and time point are not known.

The genes are TRBV6-5 and TRBJ2-7, with TRBD2 matching 11 bases. J was trimmed by 4 bases and V by 6 bases; bases with no gene match: 8. The germline V gene has CDR1 MNHEY and CDR2 SVGAGI. The CDR3 length is 15 residues. CDR3 DNA sequence: TGTGCCAGCAGAGATTTAGCGGGGGGGGCTTACGAGCAGTACGTC. Encoded protein: CASRDLAGGAYEQYV.

This chain joins TRBV11-2 and TRBJ1-2; D gene ambiguous. V gave up 6 bases and J gave up 2 bases, with 16 bases separating them. Germline V gene sequence: CDR1 SGHAT, CDR2 FQNNGV. The CDR3 extends over 15 amino acids. The DNA of the CDR3 is TGTGCCAGCAGTCTTGCCGGGCCCTCAAACTATGGCTACACCTTC. This sequence encodes CASSLAGPSNYGYTF.

This chain joins TRBV5-6 and TRBJ2-1; D not certain. The germline gives CDR1 SGHDT, CDR2 YYEEEE. V lost 0 bases and J lost 0, with 7 bases in between. CDR3 size: 15 residues. This CDR3 is CASSLGLLSYNEQFF. The DNA of the CDR3 is TGTGCCAGCAGCTTGGGGCTTCTCTCCTACAATGAGCAGTTCTTC.

This chain links TRBV20-1 with TRBJ2-5, with D tentatively TRBD1 or TRBD2 (5 bases each). V shed 1 base and J shed 3 bases, with 9 bases lying between them. CDR1 and CDR2 from the germline V gene are DFQATT and SNEGSKA (reference sequence). The CDR3 spans 13 residues. CDR3 nucleotide sequence: TGCAGTGCTAGAGGAGGGGTGGAAGAGACCCAGTACTTC. This encodes CSARGGVEETQYF.

Details on this clonotype: This may stem from a read error, because a much larger clone lies one nucleotide away. This sequence joins TRBV10-3 and TRBJ2-5; no clear D gene. Per germline, CDR1 ENHRY and CDR2 SYGVKD. V was cut by 6 bases and J by 2 bases, with 4 bases left in between. This CDR3 comprises 11 residues. The CDR3 region is CAISQQETQYF. The CDR3 DNA follows: TGTGCCATCAGCCAGCAAGAGACCCAGTACTTC.

This clonotype was seen more than once but under ten times. This sequence joins TRBV30 and TRBJ2-3; no clear D gene. The CDR3 is 11 amino acids. Trimming cost V 2 bases and J 3 bases, with 3 bases left between them. Germline V CDR1 and CDR2: GTSNPN, SVGIG (reference sequence). The CDR3 sequence: CAWSRTDTQYF. DNA of the CDR3: TGTGCCTGGAGTAGGACAGATACGCAGTATTTT. The whole variable domain, filled in from reference TRBV30 and TRBJ2-3, reads SQTIHQWPATLVQPVGSPLSLECTVEGTSNPNLYWYRQAAGRGLQLLFYSVGIGQISSEVPQNLSASRPQDRQFILSSKKLLLSDSGFYLCAWSRTDTQYFGPGTRLTVL.

This clonotype occurred many times. The chain joins TRBV20-1 to TRBJ2-5, with D perhaps assigned TRBD1 or TRBD2 (5 bases each). Germline CDR1 DFQATT, CDR2 SNEGSKA (reference sequence). The CDR3 loop spans 11 amino acids. V shed 5 bases and J shed 4 bases, with 8 bases lying between them. The CDR3 reads CSAPRGETQYF. The CDR3 nucleotides read TGCAGTGCTCCGAGGGGAGAGACCCAGTACTTC.

The genes are TRBV6-2 or TRBV6-3 and TRBJ2-1; D might be TRBD1 (6 bases). The CDR3 is 11 residues long. V gave up 11 bases and J gave up 6 bases, with 11 bases separating them. CDR1 and CDR2 (germline): MNHEY, SVGEGT. This CDR3 reads CAGGQINEQFF. CDR3 DNA sequence: TGTGCCGGAGGACAGATCAATGAGCAGTTCTTC.